This T cell receptor (beta chain) was recovered during a study of cytomegalovirus exposure and HLA in healthy donors. Study-level points and caveats: Rare TCR sequences predominated, though certain public TCRs were found in many donors.

This PCR relied on a set of 60 Vbeta primers and 13 Jbeta primers. Only in-frame clones appear in the TCRdb table, and some are missing; sequencing was by immunoSEQ multiplex PCR. The sample includes roughly 150,000 clones, over 70% of them seen just once. V lost 4 bases to trimming and J lost 6 bases, with 13 bases between them. CDR3 size: 14 residues. Germline values: CDR1 MNHNS, CDR2 SASEGT. Turning to this clone: The antigen remains undetermined.

V and J are TRBV6-1 and TRBJ1-5; D is unresolved. The source material was PBMCs. The receptor's source is a woman aged 18-35 years in good health and CMV-seronegative. The CDR3 reads CASSAEPLSQPQHF. The CDR3 region has the DNA TGTGCCAGCAGTGCCGAACCACTAAGTCAGCCCCAGCATTTT.